Following are 23 T cell receptor beta chains from one sample sequenced in a study of neoadjuvant anti-PD-1 for oral cavity cancer. The table came from immunoSEQ multiplex PCR; TCRdb's copy has only in-frame clones and leaves some out. The sample yields some 15,000 clones, roughly 70% seen once. The material was PBMCs, obtained before nivolumab (anti-PD-1) treatment. The receptor source for this set is a person between 40 and 85 years old with oral cavity squamous cell carcinoma.

This clone was counted only a few times. V usage is TRBV14 and J usage is TRBJ1-2; possibly TRBD1 for D (6 bases). The CDR3 spans 15 residues. Germline V gene sequence: CDR1 SGHDN, CDR2 FVKESK. The V gene lost 5 bases and the J gene lost 3 bases, with 16 bases spanning the gap. The CDR3 region is CASSKRGRDYYGYTF. As DNA, the CDR3 is TGTGCCAGCAGCAAAAGGGGGAGAGATTACTATGGCTACACCTTC. The variable domain in full, completed from reference TRBV14 and TRBJ1-2, reads EAGVTQFPSHSVIEKGQTVTLRCDPISGHDNLYWYRRVMGKEIKFLLHFVKESKQDESGMPNNRFLAERTGGTYSTLKVQPAELEDSGVYFCASSKRGRDYYGYTFGSGTRLTVV.

A few counts support this clone. The chain employs TRBV7-6 and TRBJ1-1; possibly TRBD1 for D (6 bases). V was pared by 1 base and J by 5 bases, with 20 bases between. Germline assignment: CDR1 SGHVS and CDR2 FNYEAQ. The CDR3 runs to 17 residues. The CDR3 coding sequence is TGTGCCAGCAGCTTAGGAGGGACGACAGGTTATGTAACTGAAGCTTTCTTT. Its protein is CASSLGGTTGYVTEAFF.

CDR3: CASSSRTGSTDTQYF. The DNA of the CDR3 is TGTGCCAGCAGTTCCCGGACGGGGAGCACAGATACGCAGTATTTT. V usage is TRBV6-6 and J usage is TRBJ2-3; a weak D match, TRBD2 (5 bases). The germline V gene encodes CDR1 MNHNY and CDR2 SVGAGI (reference sequence). This CDR3 has 15 residues. Trimming took 4 bases from V and 0 from J, leaving 11 bases between them.

This rearrangement joins TRBV10-2 to TRBJ2-7, with unresolved D. The CDR3 has 11 residues. Germline loops: CDR1 WSHSY, CDR2 SAAADI. V lost 3 bases and J 9 bases, leaving 9 bases between the germline ends. CDR3 amino acids: CASSEGLGQYF. The CDR3 coding sequence is TGCGCCAGCAGTGAAGGGCTAGGGCAGTACTTC.

The CDR3 here is CASSLDDTQYF. CDR3 coding DNA: TGTGCCAGCAGCTTAGACGATACGCAGTATTTT. This chain links TRBV7-8 with TRBJ2-3, with no clear D. Germline V lookup: CDR1 SGHVS, CDR2 FQNEAQ. V was trimmed by 1 base and J by 6 bases, leaving 2 bases between them. The CDR3 consists of 11 residues.

V is TRBV9 and J is TRBJ2-2; 9 bases are shared with TRBD1. The CDR3 runs to 15 residues. After removal of 3 bases from V and 6 bases from J, the junction contained 6 bases not matched to a gene. The germline V gene has CDR1 SGDLS and CDR2 YYNGEE. In DNA form, the CDR3 reads TGTGCCAGCAGCGCCTCGACAGGGGGTTCCGGGGAGCTGTTTTTT. This translates into CASSASTGGSGELFF.

The chain joins TRBV27 to TRBJ1-6, with 8 nucleotides matching TRBD1. This CDR3 region has 15 residues. The V segment lost 4 bases and the J segment 7 bases; nucleotides outside the gene matches: 6. Germline-derived CDR1 and CDR2 are MNHEY and SMNVEV (reference sequence). This CDR3 reads CASSSQGAWNSPLHF. The CDR3 bases are TGTGCCAGCAGTTCCCAGGGGGCTTGGAATTCACCCCTCCACTTT.

V is TRBV5-1 and J is TRBJ1-1, with D unresolved. Germline CDR1 reads SGHRS; CDR2 reads YFSETQ. The V gene lost 2 bases and the J gene lost 0 bases, with 8 bases spanning the gap. CDR3 size: 14 residues. The CDR3: CASSFGWMNTEAFF. CDR3 DNA sequence: TGCGCCAGCAGCTTTGGCTGGATGAACACTGAAGCTTTCTTT.

The V gene is TRBV5-5, the J gene TRBJ1-1, with TRBD1 matching over 9 bases. This CDR3 is 14 amino acids long. V shed 4 bases, J shed 4 bases, and the junction held 5 bases outside the gene matches. Germline CDR1 and CDR2: SGHKS and YYEKEE (reference sequence). CDR3: CASSPGQGSTEAFF. CDR3 sequence (DNA): TGTGCCAGCAGCCCCGGACAGGGGTCCACTGAAGCTTTCTTT.

The V and J genes are TRBV11-2 and TRBJ1-2, with 8 bases matching TRBD1. The germline CDR1 and CDR2 sequences are SGHAT and FQNNGV. The CDR3 consists of 18 residues. V dropped 5 bases and J dropped 2; count of bases not matched to a gene: 16. The CDR3 region has the DNA TGTGCCAGCAGCCGCGCCCGGGGACAGGTGATCAGCAACTATGGCTACACCTTC. It codes for CASSRARGQVISNYGYTF.

The chain's CDR3 is CASSSDPSGTQYF. The CDR3, as DNA: TGTGCCAGCAGCTCGGACCCATCGGGGACCCAGTACTTC. This rearrangement joins TRBV7-6 to TRBJ2-5; no reliable D call. V lost 4 bases and J 7 bases, leaving 13 bases between the germline ends. There are 13 residues in the CDR3. Germline CDR1 and CDR2: SGHVS and FNYEAQ.

The V gene is TRBV9, the J gene TRBJ1-2; maybe TRBD1 (5 bases). CDR3 length: 13 residues. In germline, CDR1 is SGDLS, CDR2 YYNGEE. Trimming removed 4 bases from V and 0 bases from J, with 7 bases in between. The DNA of the CDR3 is TGTGCCAGCAGCACGGACACTAACTATGGCTACACCTTC. Amino acids: CASSTDTNYGYTF. Full variable domain (outside the CDR3, taken from reference TRBV9 and TRBJ1-2): DSGVTQTPKHLITATGQRVTLRCSPRSGDLSVYWYQQSLDQGLQFLIQYYNGEERAKGNILERFSAQQFPDLHSELNLSSLELGDSALYFCASSTDTNYGYTFGSGTRLTVV.

J is TRBJ1-5 and V is TRBV4-1, with D unresolved. Germline V CDR1 and CDR2: MGHRA, YSYEKL. With 3 bases removed from V and 0 bases from J, the gap between germline ends came to 18 bases. The CDR3 spans 18 residues. The CDR3 reads CASSQVVGIGYSNQPQHF. CDR3 nucleotide sequence: TGCGCCAGCAGCCAGGTGGTGGGCATAGGGTATAGCAATCAGCCCCAGCATTTT.

V gene TRBV6-6 combines with J gene TRBJ2-7; TRBD2 agrees at 8 bases. The CDR3 runs 16 residues. The V gene end was trimmed by 1 base and the J gene end by 3 bases; junction bases not matched to a gene: 8. The germline gives CDR1 MNHNY, CDR2 SVGAGI (reference sequence). The CDR3 DNA reads as TGTGCCAGCAGTTACTTTGAGGGACTAGGGAGCTACGAGCAGTACTTC. Translation gives CASSYFEGLGSYEQYF.

This rearrangement joins TRBV2 to TRBJ1-5, with a weak D call TRBD1 (6 bases). Germline V CDR1 and CDR2: SNHLY, FYNNEI. Trimming removed 5 bases from V and 5 bases from J, with 7 bases in between. This CDR3 contains 12 residues. The CDR3 nucleotides are TGTGCCAGCAGTCGACAGGATCAGCCCCAGCATTTT. Protein sequence: CASSRQDQPQHF. The variable domain in full, with the rest retrieved from reference TRBV2 and TRBJ1-5, is EPEVTQTPSHQVTQMGQEVILRCVPISNHLYFYWYRQILGQKVEFLVSFYNNEISEKSEIFDDQFSVERPDGSNFTLKIRSTKLEDSAMYFCASSRQDQPQHFGDGTRLSIL.

The V and J genes are TRBV20-1 and TRBJ2-1; D unresolved. The CDR3 is made up of 11 amino acids. Germline V CDR1 and CDR2: DFQATT, SNEGSKA (reference sequence). V shed 4 bases and J shed 7 bases, with 8 bases lying between them. CDR3 coding DNA: TGCAGTGCTATGACCTCAAATGAGCAGTTCTTC. Translated: CSAMTSNEQFF.

The chain uses TRBV7-8 and TRBJ2-7; TRBD1 matches 9 bases. The CDR3 totals 14 residues. J lost 4 bases, V lost 6 bases, and 7 bases had no gene match. CDR1 is SGHVS and CDR2 is FQNEAQ in the germline V gene. CDR3 in DNA: TGTGCCAGCAGTTACGACAGGGGGTTTTACGAGCAGTACTTC. Translated: CASSYDRGFYEQYF.

This rearrangement joins TRBV5-1 to TRBJ2-3, with 8 bases aligning to TRBD1. From germline, CDR1 is SGHRS and CDR2 YFSETQ. This CDR3 region has 14 residues. The J segment lost 1 base and the V segment lost 6 bases, leaving 4 bases of the junction unmatched. CDR3 nucleotide sequence: TGCGCCAGCATGACAGGGGCCGGCACAGATACGCAGTATTTT. It codes for CASMTGAGTDTQYF. Supplemented by reference TRBV5-1 and TRBJ2-3, the full variable domain reads KAGVTQTPRYLIKTRGQQVTLSCSPISGHRSVSWYQQTPGQGLQFLFEYFSETQRNKGNFPGRFSGRQFSNSRSEMNVSTLELGDSALYLCASMTGAGTDTQYFGPGTRLTVL.

The CDR3 reads CASGLRMQFF. The CDR3, as DNA: TGTGCCAGCGGGCTTCGGATGCAGTTCTTC. The chain couples TRBV7-2 to TRBJ2-1; D gene uncertain. From germline, CDR1 is SGHTA and CDR2 FQGNSA. V lost 8 bases to trimming and J lost 12 bases, with 11 bases between them. This CDR3 has 10 amino acids.

This rearrangement joins TRBV6-1 to TRBJ2-7; tentatively, D is TRBD2 (6 bases). This CDR3 contains 14 residues. Looked up from germline, CDR1 is MNHNS and CDR2 is SASEGT. Trimming stripped 6 bases from V and 2 bases from J, with 14 bases between. Here the CDR3 DNA reads TGTGCCAGCAGAACCTGGACTATCCCCTACGAGCAGTACTTC. It yields the protein CASRTWTIPYEQYF.

V and J are TRBV5-1 and TRBJ2-2; TRBD2 aligns across 9 bases. V trimming: 2 bases; J trimming: 7 bases; junction bases outside the gene matches: 9. CDR3 length: 16 amino acids. From germline, CDR1 is SGHRS and CDR2 YFSETQ. The CDR3 here is CASSFGSGGPSGELFF. CDR3 nucleotides: TGCGCCAGCAGCTTTGGCAGCGGGGGGCCTAGCGGGGAGCTGTTTTTT.

J is TRBJ2-3 and V is TRBV5-1; 12 bases align to TRBD2. CDR1 is SGHRS, CDR2 YFSETQ, per germline. J gave up 4 bases and V 6 bases, and 15 bases lay outside the gene matches. The CDR3 consists of 18 residues. DNA for the CDR3: TGCGCCAGCACCCCCCTAGCGGGGGGGCTTCTAATCGCAGATACGCAGTATTTT. Translated: CASTPLAGGLLIADTQYF.

The chain is built from TRBV1 and TRBJ1-2. TRBV1 is classified as a pseudogene. The CDR3 totals 15 residues. The CDR3 region has the DNA TGCACCAGCAGCCAAGAAACGGCGGCGTTTTATGGCTACACCTTC. It translates to CTSSQETAAFYGYTF.